One and the same sample provided the 22 T cell receptor beta chains below, sequenced in a study of T cell changes during pregnancy in multiple sclerosis. Libraries were prepared by immunoSEQ multiplex PCR; TCRdb keeps only in-frame clonotypes and omits some of them. Of 70,000 to 100,000 clones in the sample, over 80% were seen once. The material sequenced was peripheral blood, taken in the first trimester of pregnancy. The receptor set was obtained from a female donor with multiple sclerosis, enrolled in a pregnancy study.

This clone was detected only once. CDR3 DNA sequence: TGTGCCAGTAGTCGGACTAGCGGGGGTACCTACGAGCAGTACTTC. Residues: CASSRTSGGTYEQYF. The chain is built from TRBV19 and TRBJ2-7, with 13 bases that match TRBD2. The CDR3 extends over 15 amino acids. From germline, CDR1 is LNHDA and CDR2 SQIVND (reference sequence). The V and J ends lost 5 bases and 2 bases, in that order; junction bases with no gene match: 3.

CDR3 protein: CASSARDTVPLHF. CDR3 in DNA: TGTGCCAGCAGCGCACGGGACACTGTTCCCCTCCACTTT. The chain links TRBV9 to TRBJ1-6, with a possible D match to TRBD1 (6 bases). The CDR3 runs to 13 residues. V lost 3 bases, J lost 13 bases, and 14 bases lay in between. Germline CDR1 is SGDLS and CDR2 is YYNGEE.

This clone came up once. The CDR3 region is CASRSLPGGDTEAFF. CDR3 in DNA: TGTGCCAGCAGAAGTCTCCCGGGGGGGGACACTGAAGCTTTCTTT. The chain joins TRBV14 to TRBJ1-1; the D gene is possibly TRBD1 (5 bases). CDR1 and CDR2 from the germline V gene are SGHDN and FVKESK. The CDR3 is 15 residues long. V was clipped by 6 bases and J by 3 bases, with 17 bases between them.

The rearrangement uses TRBV28 and TRBJ1-5; the match to TRBD1 covers 8 bases. This CDR3 has 15 residues. V dropped 6 bases and J dropped 2; count of bases not matched to a gene: 6. Germline assignment: CDR1 MDHEN and CDR2 SYDVKM. The CDR3 is CASRGTGGRNQPQHF. CDR3 in DNA: TGTGCCAGCAGGGGAACAGGGGGGCGCAATCAGCCCCAGCATTTT. Full variable domain (rest looked up from reference TRBV28 and TRBJ1-5): DVKVTQSSRYLVKRTGEKVFLECVQDMDHENMFWYRQDPGLGLRLIYFSYDVKMKEKGDIPEGYSVSREKKERFSLILESASTNQTSMYLCASRGTGGRNQPQHFGDGTRLSIL.

This chain joins TRBV28 and TRBJ2-6, with TRBD1 as a possible D gene (6 bases). Between the trimmed V and J ends, which lost 3 bases and 0 bases, there was a span of 12 bases. There are 17 residues in the CDR3. Germline CDR1 MDHEN, CDR2 SYDVKM. CDR3 nucleotides: TGTGCCAGCAGTTTCCCAGGGGCCCACTCTGGGGCCAACGTCCTGACTTTC. This sequence encodes CASSFPGAHSGANVLTF.

The chain's CDR3 is CASSLGDRAGTEAFF. The CDR3 DNA follows: TGCGCCAGCAGCTTGGGGGACAGGGCAGGCACTGAAGCTTTCTTT. The chain recombines TRBV5-1 with TRBJ1-1, with 9 bases identical to TRBD1. There are 15 residues in the CDR3. Germline loops: CDR1 SGHRS, CDR2 YFSETQ. V was clipped by 0 bases and J by 4 bases; unmatched bases: 4. Supplemented by reference TRBV5-1 and TRBJ1-1, the full variable domain reads KAGVTQTPRYLIKTRGQQVTLSCSPISGHRSVSWYQQTPGQGLQFLFEYFSETQRNKGNFPGRFSGRQFSNSRSEMNVSTLELGDSALYLCASSLGDRAGTEAFFGQGTRLTVV.

The V gene is TRBV2, the J gene TRBJ2-4; no firm D call. The CDR3 runs to 13 residues. From germline, CDR1 is SNHLY and CDR2 FYNNEI. V dropped 5 bases and J dropped 7 bases, with 12 bases sitting between them. In DNA form, the CDR3 reads TGTGCCAGCAGTCGCGCCCTGAGGAACATTCAGTACTTC. It yields the protein CASSRALRNIQYF.

J is TRBJ1-1 and V is TRBV6-6, with 7 bases that match TRBD1. The germline V gene encodes CDR1 MNHNY and CDR2 SVGAGI (reference sequence). The CDR3 has 14 amino acids. The CDR3 region has the DNA TGTGCAGGGAGTTTAGGGGGCAGGAACACTGAAGCTTTCTTT. As protein: CAGSLGGRNTEAFF.

This rearrangement joins TRBV20-1 to TRBJ1-1; a weak D match, TRBD1 (6 bases). The length of the CDR3 is 11 residues. With 6 bases removed from V and 8 bases from J, the gap between germline ends came to 13 bases. The germline CDR1 and CDR2 sequences are DFQATT and SNEGSKA (reference sequence). The CDR3 spells CSAPQGVEAFF. CDR3 coding DNA: TGCAGTGCCCCACAGGGAGTGGAAGCTTTCTTT.

This chain links TRBV7-2 with TRBJ2-5; 11 bases are shared with TRBD2. The J segment lost 5 bases and the V segment lost 3 bases, leaving 5 bases of the junction unmatched. The V gene's germline CDR1 is SGHTA and CDR2 FQGNSA. The CDR3 spans 15 residues. CDR3 nucleotides: TGTGCCAGCAGCTTCTCTAGCGGGAGGTTTGAGACCCAGTACTTC. Protein product: CASSFSSGRFETQYF.

The chain is built from TRBV10-3 and TRBJ2-7; D unclear. This CDR3 has 15 amino acids. Germline CDR1 is ENHRY and CDR2 is SYGVKD. V lost 6 bases to trimming and J lost 0 bases, with 15 bases between them. The CDR3 region is CAIRANDRSSYEQYF. CDR3 DNA sequence: TGTGCCATCAGAGCGAATGACCGCAGCTCCTACGAGCAGTACTTC.

J is TRBJ2-7 and V is TRBV2; the D is unclear. Germline V CDR1 and CDR2: SNHLY, FYNNEI. The CDR3 totals 13 residues. V was shortened by 0 bases and J by 2 bases, with 5 bases between the two germline ends. In DNA, the CDR3 is TGTGCCAGCAGTGAAGCCCTACCCTACGAGCAGTACTTC. Its translation: CASSEALPYEQYF.

The chain uses TRBV6-1 and TRBJ1-5, with no clear D. This CDR3 is 17 amino acids long. Germline loops: CDR1 MNHNS, CDR2 SASEGT. V lost 0 bases, J lost 6 bases, and 18 bases lay in between. This CDR3 is CASSEAGRRVSGQPQHF. The CDR3 DNA reads TGTGCCAGCAGTGAAGCAGGGCGGAGGGTGAGCGGTCAGCCCCAGCATTTT.

This chain links TRBV9 with TRBJ2-1; D gene uncertain. V was cut by 0 bases and J by 10 bases, with 5 bases left in between. Germline V lookup: CDR1 SGDLS, CDR2 YYNGEE. CDR3 length equals 11 residues. In DNA form, the CDR3 reads TGTGCCAGCAGCGTAGAATCAGAGCAGTTCTTC. It specifies CASSVESEQFF.

CDR3 bases: TGTGCCAGCAGCTTGTCCCCGACAGGGGGATACGAGCAGTACTTC. This sequence encodes CASSLSPTGGYEQYF. The gene calls are TRBV5-4 and TRBJ2-7; 9 bases match TRBD1. Germline trimming cut 1 base from V and 4 bases from J; bases unmatched to any gene: 6. The CDR3 is 15 amino acids. Germline V lookup: CDR1 SGHNT, CDR2 YYREEE (reference sequence).

This rearrangement joins TRBV5-4 to TRBJ1-1; no firm D call. Germline-derived CDR1 and CDR2 are SGHNT and YYREEE (reference sequence). The V and J ends lost 1 base and 1 base respectively, with 8 bases between them. This CDR3 region has 14 residues. The CDR3 is CASSLLNTNTEAFF. The CDR3 coding sequence is TGTGCCAGCAGCTTGTTAAACACGAACACTGAAGCTTTCTTT.

V gene TRBV5-1 combines with J gene TRBJ1-1, with D possibly matching TRBD1 (6 bases). The germline CDR1 and CDR2 sequences are SGHRS and YFSETQ. The length of the CDR3 is 14 residues. The ends were cut back, 0 bases at V and 4 bases at J, with 10 bases in the middle. Written as DNA, the CDR3 is TGCGCCAGCAGCTTGGTGACAGGTAGCACTGAAGCTTTCTTT. Residues: CASSLVTGSTEAFF.

The chain couples TRBV7-9 to TRBJ2-1; D perhaps matches TRBD2 (5 bases). The CDR3 runs to 15 residues. Germline V gene sequence: CDR1 SEHNR, CDR2 FQNEAQ (reference sequence). V lost 4 bases and J 10 bases, leaving 20 bases between the germline ends. The DNA of the CDR3 is TGTGCCAGCAGCTATGGACTCGTTCCCATATGGGAGCAGTTCTTC. This codes for CASSYGLVPIWEQFF.

The CDR3 loop reads CASSDGRVPNQPQHF. As DNA, the CDR3 is TGTGCCAGTAGTGACGGGCGGGTTCCAAATCAGCCCCAGCATTTT. The chain carries TRBV19 and TRBJ1-5; no definite D call. Germline-derived CDR1 and CDR2 are LNHDA and SQIVND (reference sequence). There are 15 residues in the CDR3. Trimming cost V 5 bases and J 4 bases, with 15 bases left between them.

The genes are TRBV10-3 and TRBJ2-3, with D possibly matching TRBD2 (6 bases). The CDR3 consists of 13 residues. V lost 2 bases and J 4 bases, leaving 7 bases between the germline ends. CDR1 ENHRY and CDR2 SYGVKD come from the germline V gene. The CDR3 reads CAISEGEADTQYF. The CDR3 bases are TGTGCCATCAGTGAGGGGGAGGCAGATACGCAGTATTTT.

V and J are TRBV7-2 and TRBJ2-2; TRBD2 aligns across 8 bases. The junction had 6 bases not matched to a gene; V was cut back by 2 bases and J by 1 base. There are 17 residues in the CDR3. Germline V CDR1 and CDR2: SGHTA, FQGNSA. The chain's CDR3 is CASSLRSGSLNTGELFF. CDR3 in DNA: TGTGCCAGCAGCTTAAGGAGCGGGAGCTTGAACACCGGGGAGCTGTTTTTT.

This chain connects TRBV9 to TRBJ2-3; D unresolved. The CDR3 is made up of 15 amino acids. Trimming took 0 bases from V and 1 from J, leaving 9 bases between them. Germline V gene data show CDR1 as SGDLS and CDR2 as YYNGEE. The CDR3 DNA reads as TGTGCCAGCAGCGTAGACGGAGACCGCACAGATACGCAGTATTTT. Translated, it gives CASSVDGDRTDTQYF.